These 2 T cell receptor beta chains share one sample of origin, sequenced in a study of control samples from healthy donors and cancer patients. The data were produced by immunoSEQ multiplex PCR, yet TCRdb's version contains in-frame clones alone and is incomplete. Of 150,000 to 200,000 clones listed, 91% are singletons. Sequenced sample: blood. The origin of the receptors is a woman under 40 in good health.

The chain has TRBV15 and TRBJ1-6, with D possibly TRBD1 on 6 matching bases. Germline V lookup: CDR1 LNHNV, CDR2 YYDKDF (reference sequence). Trimming took off 0 bases at V and 6 bases at J, with 9 bases between the two ends. This CDR3 contains 15 residues. Written as DNA, the CDR3 is TGTGCCACCAGCAGAGATTTACAGGGTAATTCACCCCTCCACTTT. Translating it yields CATSRDLQGNSPLHF.

This CDR3 reads CASSLGARGTDTQYF. CDR3 coding DNA: TGTGCCAGCAGCTTAGGCGCTAGAGGTACAGATACGCAGTATTTT. The chain employs TRBV7-2 and TRBJ2-3, with D unclear. This CDR3 comprises 15 residues. Germline CDR1 reads SGHTA; CDR2 reads FQGNSA. V was cut by 1 base and J by 3 bases, with 11 bases left in between.